What follows are 21 T cell receptor beta chains derived from one specimen sequenced in a study of siplizumab effects on memory and regulatory T cells. Assay used: immunoSEQ multiplex PCR; TCRdb lists only in-frame clones, some missing. The repertoire holds over 100,000 clones, with nearly 95% as singletons. Sequencing was carried out using Tregs sorted from blood. These receptors were obtained from a human donor in good health.

This chain links TRBV4-1 with TRBJ2-4, with D perhaps TRBD1 or TRBD2 (6 bases each). Trimming took off 4 bases at V and 6 bases at J, with 19 bases between the two ends. The CDR3 is made up of 16 amino acids. The V gene's germline CDR1 is MGHRA and CDR2 YSYEKL. The CDR3 region has the DNA TGCGCCAGCAGCCTGGGGGGATCCGGGACACTAAACATTCAGTACTTC. Its protein is CASSLGGSGTLNIQYF.

V gene TRBV5-1 combines with J gene TRBJ2-1; 11 bases align to TRBD2. CDR3 size: 17 residues. Trimming took 4 bases from V and 7 from J; bases not matched to a gene: 13. The germline CDR1 and CDR2 sequences are SGHRS and YFSETQ. The DNA of the CDR3 is TGCGCCAGCAGCCCGCGAGGTAGCGGGGGGGCGTTTAATGAGCAGTTCTTC. It is translated as CASSPRGSGGAFNEQFF.

The CDR3 spells CASSLDRRSSGYTF. The CDR3 DNA follows: TGTGCCAGCAGCTTAGATCGAAGGTCCTCTGGCTACACCTTC. This rearrangement joins TRBV11-2 to TRBJ1-2; no definite D call. Looked up from germline, CDR1 is SGHAT and CDR2 is FQNNGV. V dropped 0 bases and J dropped 7 bases, with 12 bases sitting between them. CDR3 length equals 14 residues. The full variable domain, in which reference TRBV11-2 and TRBJ1-2 provide the parts outside the CDR3, is EAGVAQSPRYKIIEKRQSVAFWCNPISGHATLYWYQQILGQGPKLLIQFQNNGVVDDSQLPKDRFSAERLKGVDSTLKIQPAKLEDSAVYLCASSLDRRSSGYTFGSGTRLTVV.

This clone has only one observation. CDR3 in amino acids: CASSPLAGEGGDTQYF. As DNA, the CDR3 is TGTGCCAGCTCACCACTAGCGGGAGAGGGCGGAGATACGCAGTATTTT. V is TRBV18 and J is TRBJ2-3; 9 bases match TRBD2. CDR3 length: 16 amino acids. The germline V gene has CDR1 KGHSH and CDR2 LQKENI. V lost 1 base and J lost 5; bases outside the gene matches: 7.

The chain is built from TRBV5-1 and TRBJ2-1; no clear D gene. Per germline, CDR1 SGHRS and CDR2 YFSETQ. The CDR3 is 13 residues long. V dropped 5 bases and J dropped 2 bases, with 8 bases sitting between them. In nucleotides, the CDR3 is TGCGCCAGCAGTCGGGCCCCCTACAATGAGCAGTTCTTC. Translating it yields CASSRAPYNEQFF.

The V and J genes are TRBV5-1 and TRBJ1-6; maybe TRBD1 (5 bases). V was shortened by 2 bases and J by 6 bases, with 9 bases between the two germline ends. The germline V gene has CDR1 SGHRS and CDR2 YFSETQ. The CDR3 length is 14 residues. In nucleotides, the CDR3 is TGCGCCAGCAGCTTCCGGGACGCTAATTCACCCCTCCACTTT. Encoded protein: CASSFRDANSPLHF. The whole variable domain, filled in from reference TRBV5-1 and TRBJ1-6, reads KAGVTQTPRYLIKTRGQQVTLSCSPISGHRSVSWYQQTPGQGLQFLFEYFSETQRNKGNFPGRFSGRQFSNSRSEMNVSTLELGDSALYLCASSFRDANSPLHFGNGTRLTVT.

This chain connects TRBV6-1 to TRBJ1-5; D ambiguous. This CDR3 is built from 11 residues. The germline gives CDR1 MNHNS, CDR2 SASEGT. Trimming took off 5 bases at V and 1 base at J, with 0 bases between the two ends. The CDR3 sequence: CASSSNQPQHF. The CDR3 DNA sequence: TGTGCCAGCAGTAGCAATCAGCCCCAGCATTTT.

The J gene is TRBJ2-1, the V gene TRBV9; D uncertain. CDR1 is SGDLS, CDR2 YYNGEE, per germline. Trimming took 3 bases from V and 8 from J, leaving 15 bases between them. CDR3 size: 14 residues. CDR3 residues: CASSENGYADEQFF. CDR3 DNA: TGTGCCAGCAGCGAGAATGGCTACGCGGATGAGCAGTTCTTC.

The chain couples TRBV11-2 to TRBJ2-7, with 7 bases that match TRBD2. CDR3 size: 15 residues. The junction had 4 bases not matched to a gene; V was cut back by 1 base and J by 1 base. Per germline, CDR1 SGHAT and CDR2 FQNNGV. DNA for the CDR3: TGTGCCAGCAGCTTAGGCTGGGAGGGGTCCTACGAGCAGTACTTC. It specifies CASSLGWEGSYEQYF.

The V call is TRBV5-1, the J call TRBJ2-5; D is unclear. CDR3 length: 11 amino acids. Germline V lookup: CDR1 SGHRS, CDR2 YFSETQ. Trimming took 0 bases from V and 9 from J, leaving 6 bases between them. This CDR3 reads CASSLAGAQYF. CDR3 sequence (DNA): TGCGCCAGCAGCTTGGCCGGAGCCCAGTACTTC.

The chain carries TRBV7-9 and TRBJ1-3; D is perhaps TRBD1 (6 bases). Trimming stripped 1 base from V and 3 bases from J, with 16 bases between. CDR1 is SEHNR, CDR2 FQNEAQ, per germline (reference sequence). This CDR3 region has 17 residues. The CDR3 sequence is CASSLEAGDTFGNTIYF. As DNA, the CDR3 is TGTGCCAGCAGCTTAGAGGCAGGGGACACATTTGGAAACACCATATATTTT. The whole variable domain, remainder taken from reference TRBV7-9 and TRBJ1-3, is DTGVSQNPRHKITKRGQNVTFRCDPISEHNRLYWYRQTLGQGPEFLTYFQNEAQLEKSRLLSDRFSAERPKGSFSTLEIQRTEQGDSAMYLCASSLEAGDTFGNTIYFGEGSWLTVV.

The CDR3 spells CASSNLGLATYNEQFF. The CDR3 DNA reads TGTGCCAGCAGCAACCTGGGACTAGCAACGTACAATGAGCAGTTCTTC. The chain recombines TRBV9 with TRBJ2-1; 9 nucleotides match TRBD2. The J segment lost 4 bases and the V segment lost 4 bases, leaving 9 bases of the junction unmatched. Germline CDR1 SGDLS, CDR2 YYNGEE. This CDR3 region has 16 residues.

A word on this clone: The same CDR3 can be traced to other DNA sequences in this sample. The CDR3 sequence: CASSPTGTNTEAFF. The CDR3 bases are TGTGCCAGCAGCCCCACCGGGACAAACACTGAAGCTTTCTTT. The chain combines TRBV5-4 with TRBJ1-1; TRBD1 might be the D (6 bases). The CDR3 is 14 residues long. From germline, CDR1 is SGHNT and CDR2 YYREEE (reference sequence). V lost 4 bases, J lost 2 bases, and 12 bases lay in between.

V and J are TRBV6-1 and TRBJ1-1, with D possibly being TRBD1 (6 bases). CDR1 MNHNS and CDR2 SASEGT come from the germline V gene. The CDR3 runs 11 residues. Trimming stripped 7 bases from V and 5 bases from J, with 8 bases between. The CDR3 DNA reads TGTGCCAGCAAAAGGGGGACTGAAGCTTTCTTT. It codes for CASKRGTEAFF.

The J gene is TRBJ1-6, the V gene TRBV9; D is uncertain. Germline loops: CDR1 SGDLS, CDR2 YYNGEE. The V and J ends lost 3 bases and 11 bases respectively, with 12 bases between them. The CDR3 totals 13 residues. The CDR3 DNA is TGTGCCAGCAGCGCCCGTTCCGGCCCACCCCTCCACTTT. As protein: CASSARSGPPLHF.

The rearrangement links TRBV5-1 to TRBJ1-1; D is possibly TRBD1 (5 bases). Trimming removed 0 bases from V and 7 bases from J, with 10 bases in between. This CDR3 is built from 13 residues. Germline V lookup: CDR1 SGHRS, CDR2 YFSETQ. CDR3 protein: CASSLAWGNEAFF. The CDR3 coding sequence is TGCGCCAGCAGCTTGGCCTGGGGCAATGAAGCTTTCTTT.

The chain has TRBV5-5 and TRBJ1-2; D unresolved. From germline, CDR1 is SGHKS and CDR2 YYEKEE (reference sequence). V dropped 3 bases and J dropped 4 bases, with 13 bases sitting between them. There are 14 residues in the CDR3. As DNA, the CDR3 is TGTGCCAGCAGCTACGCAGCCCTTAGCTATGGCTACACCTTC. Translating it yields CASSYAALSYGYTF.

The genes are TRBV5-6 and TRBJ2-3, with 14 bases lining up with TRBD2. The V segment lost 4 bases and the J segment 2 bases; nucleotides outside the gene matches: 6. The CDR3 covers 17 residues. Germline assignment: CDR1 SGHDT and CDR2 YYEEEE. Here the CDR3 DNA reads TGTGCCAGCAGCCGGACTAGCGGGGGGACCCTCACAGATACGCAGTATTTT. Translated: CASSRTSGGTLTDTQYF.

The V call is TRBV5-6, the J call TRBJ2-7; 7 positions match TRBD2. The CDR3 covers 15 residues. The germline V gene encodes CDR1 SGHDT and CDR2 YYEEEE. Unmatched junction bases numbered 12, after V lost 6 bases and J lost 3 bases. This chain's CDR3 is CASTIGGRRNYEQYF. The CDR3 DNA is TGTGCCAGCACCATCGGGGGGAGGAGGAACTACGAGCAGTACTTC.

J is TRBJ2-4 and V is TRBV15; 7 nucleotides align to TRBD2. Trimming took 5 bases from V and 8 from J; bases not matched to a gene: 21. Germline-derived CDR1 and CDR2 are LNHNV and YYDKDF (reference sequence). This CDR3 region has 18 residues. The CDR3 DNA follows: TGTGCCACCAGCGGATGGGGTGCGGGGGTGGCAGGCCCGGACATTCAGTACTTC. It is translated as CATSGWGAGVAGPDIQYF.

The rearrangement uses TRBV5-1 and TRBJ1-1; a weak D match, TRBD1 (5 bases). The germline gives CDR1 SGHRS, CDR2 YFSETQ. This CDR3 region has 13 residues. Trimming took off 4 bases at V and 6 bases at J, with 13 bases between the two ends. CDR3 sequence: CASSAAGGPEAFF. CDR3 nucleotide sequence: TGCGCCAGCAGCGCCGCGGGGGGACCTGAAGCTTTCTTT.